The T cell receptor beta chain described here comes from a study of blood T cell repertoires in COVID-19. Sequencing used immunoSEQ multiplex PCR; TCRdb keeps in-frame clones, though not all of them. The repertoire includes over 90,000 clones, about 72% of them detected once, and 9.8% sits in the top ten. This clone was picked up a small number of times. The V gene end was trimmed by 4 bases and the J gene end by 5 bases; junction bases not matched to a gene: 11. The germline CDR1 and CDR2 sequences are SGHNT and YYREEE (reference sequence). The CDR3 spans 15 residues. This TCR was sampled from a man aged 60 to 69 with active or convalescent COVID-19. The chain is built from TRBV5-4 and TRBJ2-5; 7 bases fit TRBD1. Source material: peripheral blood. The CDR3 reads CASSVDRGGDETQYF. The CDR3 nucleotides are TGTGCCAGCAGCGTGGACAGAGGGGGCGATGAGACCCAGTACTTC.